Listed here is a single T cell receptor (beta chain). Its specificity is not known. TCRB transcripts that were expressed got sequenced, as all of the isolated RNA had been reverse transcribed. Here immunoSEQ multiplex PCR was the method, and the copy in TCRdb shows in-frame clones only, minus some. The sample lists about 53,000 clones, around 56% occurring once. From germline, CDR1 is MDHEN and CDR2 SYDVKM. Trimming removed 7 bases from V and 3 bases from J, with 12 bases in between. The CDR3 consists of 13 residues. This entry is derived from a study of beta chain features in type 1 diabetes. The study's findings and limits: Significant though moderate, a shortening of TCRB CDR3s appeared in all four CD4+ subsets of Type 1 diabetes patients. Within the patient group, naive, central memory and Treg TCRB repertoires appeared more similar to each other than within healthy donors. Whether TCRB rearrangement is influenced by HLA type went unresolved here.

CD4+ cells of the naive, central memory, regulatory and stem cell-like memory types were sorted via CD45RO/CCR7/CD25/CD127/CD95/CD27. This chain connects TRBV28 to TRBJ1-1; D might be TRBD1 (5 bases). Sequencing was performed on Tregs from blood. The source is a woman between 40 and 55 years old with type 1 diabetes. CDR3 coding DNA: TGTGCCAGCACCTTTCCAGGGTACACTGAAGCTTTCTTT. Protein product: CASTFPGYTEAFF.